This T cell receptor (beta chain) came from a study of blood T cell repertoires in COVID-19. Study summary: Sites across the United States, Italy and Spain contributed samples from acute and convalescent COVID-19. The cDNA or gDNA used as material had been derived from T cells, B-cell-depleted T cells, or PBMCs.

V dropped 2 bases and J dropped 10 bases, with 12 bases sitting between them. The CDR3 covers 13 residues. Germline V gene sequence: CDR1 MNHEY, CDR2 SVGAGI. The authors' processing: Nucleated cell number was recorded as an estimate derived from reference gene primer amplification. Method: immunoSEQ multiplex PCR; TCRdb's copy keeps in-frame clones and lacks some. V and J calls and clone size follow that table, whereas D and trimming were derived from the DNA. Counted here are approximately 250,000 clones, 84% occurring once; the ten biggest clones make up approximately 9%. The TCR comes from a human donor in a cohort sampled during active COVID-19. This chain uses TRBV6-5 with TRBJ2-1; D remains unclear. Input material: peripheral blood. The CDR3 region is CASSYPSMAEQFF. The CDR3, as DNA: TGTGCCAGCAGTTACCCCAGTATGGCAGAGCAGTTCTTC.